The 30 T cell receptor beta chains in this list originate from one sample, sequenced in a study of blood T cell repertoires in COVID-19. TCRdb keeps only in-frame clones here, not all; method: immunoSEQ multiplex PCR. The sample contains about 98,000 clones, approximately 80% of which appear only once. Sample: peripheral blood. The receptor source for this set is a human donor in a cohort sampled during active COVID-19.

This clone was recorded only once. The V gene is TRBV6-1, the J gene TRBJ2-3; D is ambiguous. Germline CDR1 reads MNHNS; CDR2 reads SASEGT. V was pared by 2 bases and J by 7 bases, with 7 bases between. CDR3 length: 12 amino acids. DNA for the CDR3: TGTGCCAGCAGTGAACTCGGTTATACGCAGTATTTT. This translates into CASSELGYTQYF.

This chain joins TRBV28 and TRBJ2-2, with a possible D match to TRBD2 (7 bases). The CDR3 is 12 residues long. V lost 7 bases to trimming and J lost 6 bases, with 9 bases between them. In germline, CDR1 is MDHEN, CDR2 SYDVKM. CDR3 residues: CASKGGAGELFF. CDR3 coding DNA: TGTGCCAGCAAGGGGGGGGCCGGGGAGCTGTTTTTT.

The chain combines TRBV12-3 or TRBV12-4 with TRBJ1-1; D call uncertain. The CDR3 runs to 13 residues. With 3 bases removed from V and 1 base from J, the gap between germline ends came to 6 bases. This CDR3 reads CASSLRWNTEAFF. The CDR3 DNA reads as TGTGCCAGCAGTTTGCGGTGGAACACTGAAGCTTTCTTT.

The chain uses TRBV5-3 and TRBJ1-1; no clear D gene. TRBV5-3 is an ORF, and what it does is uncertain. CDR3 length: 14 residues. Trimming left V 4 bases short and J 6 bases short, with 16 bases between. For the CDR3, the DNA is TGTGCCAGAAGCCACCACCCCCCGGAGGCTGAAGCTTTCTTT. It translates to CARSHHPPEAEAFF.

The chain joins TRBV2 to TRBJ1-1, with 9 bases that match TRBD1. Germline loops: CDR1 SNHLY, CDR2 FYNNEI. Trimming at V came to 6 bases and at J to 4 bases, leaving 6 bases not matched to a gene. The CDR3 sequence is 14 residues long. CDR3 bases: TGTGCCAGCAGCAATACAGGGGGCGGCACTGAAGCTTTCTTT. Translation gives CASSNTGGGTEAFF.

CDR3 amino acids: CAWSWASAGKQPQHF. The CDR3 nucleotides read TGTGCCTGGAGTTGGGCAAGCGCGGGGAAACAGCCCCAGCATTTT. The chain is built from TRBV30 and TRBJ1-5; no firm D call. Germline CDR1 and CDR2: GTSNPN and SVGIG (reference sequence). This CDR3 region has 15 residues. V lost 2 bases to trimming and J lost 7 bases, with 18 bases between them.

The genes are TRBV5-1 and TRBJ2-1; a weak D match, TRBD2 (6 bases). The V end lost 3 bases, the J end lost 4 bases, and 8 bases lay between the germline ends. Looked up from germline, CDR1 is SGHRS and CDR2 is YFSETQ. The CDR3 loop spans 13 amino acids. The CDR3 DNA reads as TGCGCCAGCAGCTACGGGGGATACAATGAGCAGTTCTTC. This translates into CASSYGGYNEQFF.

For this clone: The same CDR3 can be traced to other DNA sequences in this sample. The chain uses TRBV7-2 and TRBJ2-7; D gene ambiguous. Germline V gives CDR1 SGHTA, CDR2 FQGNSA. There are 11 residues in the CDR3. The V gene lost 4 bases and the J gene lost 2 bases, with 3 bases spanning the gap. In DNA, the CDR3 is TGTGCCAGCAGCTCCGCCTACGAGCAGTACTTC. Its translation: CASSSAYEQYF.

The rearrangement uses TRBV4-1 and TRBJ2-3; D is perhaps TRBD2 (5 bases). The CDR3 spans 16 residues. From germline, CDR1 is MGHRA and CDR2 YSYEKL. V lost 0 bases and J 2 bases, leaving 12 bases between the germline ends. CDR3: CASSQDRGGPTDTQYF. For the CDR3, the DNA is TGCGCCAGCAGCCAAGATCGAGGCGGGCCCACAGATACGCAGTATTTT.

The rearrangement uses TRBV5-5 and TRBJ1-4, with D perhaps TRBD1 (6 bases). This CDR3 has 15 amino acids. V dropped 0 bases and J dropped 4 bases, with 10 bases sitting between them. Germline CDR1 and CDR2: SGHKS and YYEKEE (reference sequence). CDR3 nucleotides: TGTGCCAGCAGCTTGGGACAGGAACTTAATGAAAAACTGTTTTTT. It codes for CASSLGQELNEKLFF.

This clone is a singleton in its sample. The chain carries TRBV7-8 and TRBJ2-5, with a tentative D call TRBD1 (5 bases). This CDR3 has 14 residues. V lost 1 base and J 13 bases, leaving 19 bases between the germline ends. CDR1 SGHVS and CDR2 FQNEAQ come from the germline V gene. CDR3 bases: TGTGCCAGCAGCTTAGGATCAGGGCAGGCCCCCGGGTACTTC. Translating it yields CASSLGSGQAPGYF.

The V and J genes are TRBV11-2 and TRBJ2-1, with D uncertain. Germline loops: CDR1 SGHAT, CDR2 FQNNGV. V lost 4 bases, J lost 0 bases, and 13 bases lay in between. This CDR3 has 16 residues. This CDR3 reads CASSSLSRRSYNEQFF. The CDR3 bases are TGTGCCAGCAGCTCCCTTTCTAGACGCTCCTACAATGAGCAGTTCTTC.

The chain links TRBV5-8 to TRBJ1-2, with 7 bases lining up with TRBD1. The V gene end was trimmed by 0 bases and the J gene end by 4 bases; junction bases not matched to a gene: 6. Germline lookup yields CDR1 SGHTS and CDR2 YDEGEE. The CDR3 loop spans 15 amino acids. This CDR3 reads CASSLAVGGFYGYTF. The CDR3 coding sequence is TGTGCCAGCAGCTTGGCCGTAGGGGGCTTCTATGGCTACACCTTC.

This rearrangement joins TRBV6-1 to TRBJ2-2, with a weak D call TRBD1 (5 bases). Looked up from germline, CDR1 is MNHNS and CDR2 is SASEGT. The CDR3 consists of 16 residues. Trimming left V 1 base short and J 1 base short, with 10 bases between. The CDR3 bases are TGTGCCAGCAGTGAAGGTATGACAGTGAACACCGGGGAGCTGTTTTTT. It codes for CASSEGMTVNTGELFF.

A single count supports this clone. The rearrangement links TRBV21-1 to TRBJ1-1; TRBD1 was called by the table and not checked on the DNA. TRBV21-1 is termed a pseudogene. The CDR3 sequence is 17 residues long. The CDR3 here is CASSKAGTGAANTEAFF. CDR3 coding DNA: TGTGCCAGCAGCAAAGCGGGTACAGGGGCGGCGAACACTGAAGCTTTCTTT.

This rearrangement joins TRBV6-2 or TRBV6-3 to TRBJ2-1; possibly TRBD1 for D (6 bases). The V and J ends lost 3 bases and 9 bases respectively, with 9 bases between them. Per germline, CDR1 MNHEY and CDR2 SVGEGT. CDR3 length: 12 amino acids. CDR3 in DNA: TGTGCCAGCAGTTATATAGGGGGTGAGCAGTTCTTC. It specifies CASSYIGGEQFF.

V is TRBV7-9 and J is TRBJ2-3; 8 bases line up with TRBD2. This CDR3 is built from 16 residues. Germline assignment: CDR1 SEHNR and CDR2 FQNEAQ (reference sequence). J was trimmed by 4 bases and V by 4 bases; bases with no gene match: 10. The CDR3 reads CASSSRSGLGADTQYF. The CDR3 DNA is TGTGCCAGCAGCTCTCGATCGGGACTAGGTGCAGATACGCAGTATTTT.

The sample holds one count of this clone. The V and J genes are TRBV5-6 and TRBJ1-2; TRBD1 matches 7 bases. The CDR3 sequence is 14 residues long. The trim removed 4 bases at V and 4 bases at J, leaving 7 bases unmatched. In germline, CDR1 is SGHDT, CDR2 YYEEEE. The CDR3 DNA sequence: TGTGCCAGCAGCGTCCGACAGGGCCCCTATGGCTACACCTTC. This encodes CASSVRQGPYGYTF.

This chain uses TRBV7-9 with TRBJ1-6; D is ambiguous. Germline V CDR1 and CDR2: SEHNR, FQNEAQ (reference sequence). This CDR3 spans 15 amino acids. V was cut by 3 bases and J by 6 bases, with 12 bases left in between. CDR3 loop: CASSFSGSGNSPLHF. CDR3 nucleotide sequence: TGTGCCAGCAGCTTCTCGGGGTCAGGTAATTCACCCCTCCACTTT.

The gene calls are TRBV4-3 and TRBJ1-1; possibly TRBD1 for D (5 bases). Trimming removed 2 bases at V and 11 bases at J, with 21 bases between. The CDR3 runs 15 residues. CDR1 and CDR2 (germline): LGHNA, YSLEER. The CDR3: CASSQPPPGRGVAFF. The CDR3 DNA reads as TGCGCCAGCAGCCAACCGCCGCCGGGGCGGGGGGTGGCTTTCTTT.

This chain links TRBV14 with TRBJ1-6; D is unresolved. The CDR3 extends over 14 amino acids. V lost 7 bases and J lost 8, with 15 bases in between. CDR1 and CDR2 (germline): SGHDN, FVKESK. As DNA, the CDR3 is TGTGCCAGCAACCCTGCCGGAGTATATTCACCCCTCCACTTT. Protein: CASNPAGVYSPLHF.

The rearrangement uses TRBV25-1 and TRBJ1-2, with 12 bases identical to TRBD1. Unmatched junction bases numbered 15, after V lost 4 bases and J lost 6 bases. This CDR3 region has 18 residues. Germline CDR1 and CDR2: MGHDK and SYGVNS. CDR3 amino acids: CASSAPGGTGGMVNGYTF. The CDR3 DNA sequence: TGTGCCAGCAGTGCCCCAGGGGGGACAGGGGGCATGGTAAATGGCTACACCTTC.

CDR3 nucleotide sequence: TGTGCCAGCAGCCGGGATTCAGCGGGGGGGTCAAACATTCAGTACTTC. Its protein product is CASSRDSAGGSNIQYF. This chain joins TRBV4-2 and TRBJ2-4, with 10 bases fitting TRBD2. Germline V gives CDR1 LGHNA, CDR2 YNFKEQ. The CDR3 extends over 16 amino acids. With V trimmed by 4 bases and J by 6 bases, 9 bases remained unmatched.

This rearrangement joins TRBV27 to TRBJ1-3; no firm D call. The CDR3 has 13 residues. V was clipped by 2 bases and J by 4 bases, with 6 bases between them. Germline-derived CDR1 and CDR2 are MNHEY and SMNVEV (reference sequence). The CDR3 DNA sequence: TGTGCCAGCAGTTTACGGAGAGGAAACACCATATATTTT. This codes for CASSLRRGNTIYF.

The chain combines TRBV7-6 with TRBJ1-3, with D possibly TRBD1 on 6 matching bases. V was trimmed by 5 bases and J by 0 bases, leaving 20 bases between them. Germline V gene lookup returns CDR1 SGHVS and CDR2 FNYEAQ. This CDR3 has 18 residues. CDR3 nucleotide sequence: TGTGCCAGCAGCAACCGCGGTGGCGGGGGCCCCTCTGGAAACACCATATATTTT. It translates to CASSNRGGGGPSGNTIYF.

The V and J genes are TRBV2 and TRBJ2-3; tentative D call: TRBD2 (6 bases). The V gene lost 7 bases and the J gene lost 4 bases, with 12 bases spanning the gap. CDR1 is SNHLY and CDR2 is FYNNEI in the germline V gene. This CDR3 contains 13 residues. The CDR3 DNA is TGTGCCAGCATGGAGGGAGGACCAGATACGCAGTATTTT. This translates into CASMEGGPDTQYF.

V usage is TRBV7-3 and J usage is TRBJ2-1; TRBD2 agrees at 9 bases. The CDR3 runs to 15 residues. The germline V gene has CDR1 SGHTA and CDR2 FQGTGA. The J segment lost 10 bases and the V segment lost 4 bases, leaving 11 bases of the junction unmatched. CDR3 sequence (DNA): TGTGCCAGCAGCTCGGACGGACCGCGGGGGGGAGAGCAGTTCTTC. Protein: CASSSDGPRGGEQFF. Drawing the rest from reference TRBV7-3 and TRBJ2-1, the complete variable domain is GAGVSQTPSNKVTEKGKYVELRCDPISGHTALYWYRQSLGQGPEFLIYFQGTGAADDSGLPNDRFFAVRPEGSVSTLKIQRTERGDSAVYLCASSSDGPRGGEQFFGPGTRLTVL.

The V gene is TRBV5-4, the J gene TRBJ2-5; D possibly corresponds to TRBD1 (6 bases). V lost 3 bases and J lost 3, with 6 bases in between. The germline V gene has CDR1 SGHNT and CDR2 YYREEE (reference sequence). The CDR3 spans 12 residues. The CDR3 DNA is TGTGCCAGCAGCTGGGACAAAGAGACCCAGTACTTC. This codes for CASSWDKETQYF. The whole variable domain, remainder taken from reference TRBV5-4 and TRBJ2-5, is ETGVTQSPTHLIKTRGQQVTLRCSSQSGHNTVSWYQQALGQGPQFIFQYYREEENGRGNFPPRFSGLQFPNYSSELNVNALELDDSALYLCASSWDKETQYFGPGTRLLVL.

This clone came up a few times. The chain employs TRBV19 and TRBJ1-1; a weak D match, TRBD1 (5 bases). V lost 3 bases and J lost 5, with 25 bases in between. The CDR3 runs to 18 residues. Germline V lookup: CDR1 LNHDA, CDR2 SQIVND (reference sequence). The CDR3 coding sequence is TGTGCCAGTAGTATTACGACAGTACCGAGGTTATTCAGGACTGAAGCTTTCTTT. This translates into CASSITTVPRLFRTEAFF.

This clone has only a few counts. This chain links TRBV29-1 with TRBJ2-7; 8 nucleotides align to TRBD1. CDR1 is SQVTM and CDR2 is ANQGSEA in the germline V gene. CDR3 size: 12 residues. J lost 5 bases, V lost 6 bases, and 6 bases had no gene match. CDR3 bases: TGCAGCGTCTCCTCAGGGGGCGACGAGCAGTACTTC. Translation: CSVSSGGDEQYF.